Listed below are T cell receptor beta chains from one sample, sequenced in a study of CD8 T cells in ankylosing spondylitis. From the 5' RACE reads, TCRdb called clonotypes with MiXCR, one entry per CDR3 protein. Among a few hundred thousand distinct CDR3 sequences listed, 15% to 20% were seen once. Sample: blood, either unsorted or a sorted T cell fraction (not recorded which). The source of these receptors is a male donor with ankylosing spondylitis or in good health (not recorded which). Each CDR3 is given with its conserved first and last residue. D genes are given only for firm matches. Expanded clones are given a class, and other clones once, few, many or no size at all.

CDR3 protein | CDR3 DNA | V gene | clone size | D gene | J gene
CSVESGTYNEQFF | TGCAGCGTTGAAAGCGGGACGTACAATGAGCAGTTCTTC | TRBV29-1 | NA | TRBD2 | TRBJ2-1
CSAWQGTGGDEQYF | TGCAGTGCTTGGCAAGGGACAGGGGGCGACGAGCAGTACTTC | TRBV20-1 | NA | TRBD1 | TRBJ2-7
CSVSSGWNEQFF | TGCAGCGTTAGTAGCGGGTGGAATGAGCAGTTCTTC | TRBV29-1 | few | TRBD2 | TRBJ2-1
CSVESGQFSYNEQFF | TGCAGCGTTGAATCGGGACAGTTCTCCTACAATGAGCAGTTCTTC | TRBV29-1 | few | TRBD1 | TRBJ2-1
CASSFPNTGEQFF | TGTGCCAGCAGTTTCCCGAACACAGGGGAGCAGTTCTTC | TRBV12-3/TRBV12-4 | NA | NA | TRBJ2-1
CAKVAFRQGHYEQYF | TGTGCCAAAGTGGCGTTCCGGCAAGGTCACTACGAGCAGTACTTC | TRBV7-2 | NA | NA | TRBJ2-7
CSVEVGEGSYEQYF | TGCAGCGTTGAAGTGGGGGAGGGCTCCTACGAGCAGTACTTC | TRBV29-1 | NA | TRBD2 | TRBJ2-7
CASGEYGLAGGPLWYEQYF | TGTGCCAGCGGGGAGTATGGACTAGCGGGAGGACCTCTTTGGTACGAGCAGTACTTC | TRBV6-2/TRBV6-3 | few | TRBD2 | TRBJ2-7
CASSQDDPLAWNTGELFF | TGCGCCAGCAGCCAAGATGACCCGCTAGCGTGGAACACCGGGGAGCTGTTTTTT | TRBV4-1 | few | NA | TRBJ2-2
CASSQDSHSGDWVQTQYF | TGCGCCAGCAGCCAAGATTCCCATTCTGGGGATTGGGTACAGACCCAGTACTTC | TRBV4-1 | few | NA | TRBJ2-5
CASSVRDSVYEQYF | TGTGCCAGCAGCGTCCGGGACAGTGTCTACGAGCAGTACTTC | TRBV6-7 | once | TRBD1 | TRBJ2-7
CASRSGSLAELYNEQFF | TGTGCCAGCAGGTCAGGTAGTTTAGCGGAATTATACAATGAGCAGTTCTTC | TRBV28 | few | NA | TRBJ2-1
CASSDLSGTVYGYTF | TGTGCCAGCAGTGACCTAAGTGGGACAGTCTATGGCTACACCTTC | TRBV25-1 | many | TRBD1 | TRBJ1-2
CASSLIIAGAHEQFF | TGTGCCAGCAGTTTGATAATAGCGGGAGCCCATGAGCAGTTCTTC | TRBV6-5 | NA | TRBD2 | TRBJ2-1
CAISRRTENTGELFF | TGTGCCATCAGTAGAAGGACGGAGAACACCGGGGAGCTGTTTTTT | TRBV10-3 | few | NA | TRBJ2-2
CSARERRAIYNEQFF | TGCAGTGCTAGAGAGAGGAGGGCTATCTACAATGAGCAGTTCTTC | TRBV20-1 | NA | NA | TRBJ2-1
CASSLGENYIQYF | TGTGCCAGCAGCTTAGGGGAGAACTACATTCAGTACTTC | TRBV11-2 | NA | NA | TRBJ2-4
CASSTGYSNQPQHF | TGTGCCAGCAGCACAGGGTATAGCAATCAGCCCCAGCATTTT | TRBV9 | NA | NA | TRBJ1-5
CSVDEPAAGTYNEQFF | TGCAGCGTTGACGAACCTGCGGCGGGAACCTACAATGAGCAGTTCTTC | TRBV29-1 | many | NA | TRBJ2-1
CASSYLGLAGNNEQFF | TGTGCCAGCAGTTACCTGGGACTAGCGGGAAACAATGAGCAGTTCTTC | TRBV6-5 | NA | TRBD2 | TRBJ2-1
CASSPRELAGGPDEQYF | TGCGCCAGCAGCCCCCGGGAACTAGCGGGAGGGCCCGACGAGCAGTACTTC | TRBV5-1 | NA | TRBD2 | TRBJ2-7
CSARTDRMNTEAFF | TGCAGTGCTAGGACGGACAGAATGAACACTGAAGCTTTCTTT | TRBV20-1 | NA | NA | TRBJ1-1
CASSGSRGSLNTGELFF | TGTGCCAGCAGCGGTTCGCGCGGGTCTCTGAACACCGGGGAGCTGTTTTTT | TRBV9 | NA | NA | TRBJ2-2
CSEGSRSYNEQFF | TGCAGCGAGGGGAGTAGGTCCTACAATGAGCAGTTCTTC | TRBV29-1 | few | NA | TRBJ2-1
CSVQVGGETQYF | TGCAGCGTCCAAGTTGGGGGGGAGACCCAGTACTTC | TRBV29-1 | few | NA | TRBJ2-5
CASSLMAQPQHF | TGTGCCAGCAGTTTAATGGCTCAGCCCCAGCATTTT | TRBV12-3/TRBV12-4 | many | NA | TRBJ1-5
CASSSLAKNIQYF | TGTGCCAGCAGTTCCCTAGCCAAAAACATTCAGTACTTC | TRBV27 | few | NA | TRBJ2-4
CAIPGPSGREQYF | TGTGCCATCCCAGGGCCTAGCGGGCGCGAGCAGTACTTC | TRBV10-3 | NA | TRBD2 | TRBJ2-7
CSTWTSGTDTQYF | TGCAGCACCTGGACTAGCGGCACAGATACGCAGTATTTT | TRBV29-1 | NA | TRBD2 | TRBJ2-3
CASSIGLAGVGETQYF | TGTGCCAGCAGCATAGGACTAGCGGGAGTTGGGGAGACCCAGTACTTC | TRBV7-9 | few | TRBD2 | TRBJ2-5
CASTWGTGDDEQYF | TGTGCCAGCACATGGGGGACAGGGGACGACGAGCAGTACTTC | TRBV12-3/TRBV12-4 | many | TRBD1 | TRBJ2-7
CASSQDGVGGRVSPEQYF | TGCGCCAGCAGCCAAGATGGGGTGGGGGGTAGAGTTTCCCCCGAGCAGTACTTC | TRBV4-1 | NA | NA | TRBJ2-7
CASSHSDEQYF | TGTGCCAGCAGCCACTCGGACGAGCAGTACTTC | TRBV25-1 | few | NA | TRBJ2-7
CASSFGQKNTEAFF | TGCGCCAGCAGCTTCGGACAGAAGAACACTGAAGCTTTCTTT | TRBV5-1 | NA | NA | TRBJ1-1
CSAKRGGTGDPNEQFF | TGCAGTGCAAAGAGGGGGGGGACAGGGGATCCCAATGAGCAGTTCTTC | TRBV20-1 | NA | TRBD1 | TRBJ2-1
CASSPGTQEAFF | TGTGCCAGCTCACCAGGCACCCAGGAAGCTTTCTTT | TRBV18 | few | NA | TRBJ1-1
CSVAGGLQETQYF | TGCAGCGTTGCGGGAGGCCTCCAAGAGACCCAGTACTTC | TRBV29-1 | few | TRBD2 | TRBJ2-5
CASSHVTGPQDEQYF | TGTGCCAGCAGCCACGTAACGGGCCCCCAGGACGAGCAGTACTTC | TRBV4-2 | few | NA | TRBJ2-7
CSARDTTLSDLSGNTIYF | TGCAGTGCTAGAGATACAACTTTGTCCGACCTCTCTGGAAACACCATATATTTT | TRBV20-1 | many | NA | TRBJ1-3
CSARVASTDTQYF | TGCAGTGCTAGAGTGGCTAGCACAGATACGCAGTATTTT | TRBV20-1 | NA | NA | TRBJ2-3
CASSLVGLHNEQFF | TGTGCCAGCAGCTTAGTCGGTCTCCACAATGAGCAGTTCTTC | TRBV7-2 | few | NA | TRBJ2-1
CASSLAVTKQETQYF | TGTGCTAGCAGCTTAGCGGTGACTAAACAAGAGACCCAGTACTTC | TRBV7-7 | few | NA | TRBJ2-5
CTSSGNEEYEQYF | TGTACCAGCAGCGGAAACGAGGAATACGAGCAGTACTTC | TRBV9 | NA | NA | TRBJ2-7
CASSSEPPQDTQYF | TGTGCCAGCAGTTCGGAGCCCCCTCAAGATACGCAGTATTTT | TRBV27 | few | NA | TRBJ2-3
CASSPALAGGTRTDTQYF | TGTGCCAGCTCACCGGCGCTAGCGGGAGGGACCCGCACAGATACGCAGTATTTT | TRBV18 | few | TRBD2 | TRBJ2-3
CASRPAGEKLFF | TGTGCCAGCCGGCCCGCAGGTGAAAAACTGTTTTTT | TRBV12-3/TRBV12-4 | NA | NA | TRBJ1-4
CSARPGPPEPTYEQYF | TGCAGTGCTCGTCCGGGACCCCCAGAACCCACCTACGAGCAGTACTTC | TRBV20-1 | NA | NA | TRBJ2-7
CSARTSDYNEQFF | TGCAGCGCCCGGACTAGTGACTACAATGAGCAGTTCTTC | TRBV29-1 | few | TRBD2 | TRBJ2-1
CSARDGPLRYGYTF | TGCAGTGCTAGAGATGGGCCGCTCCGCTATGGCTACACCTTC | TRBV20-1 | NA | NA | TRBJ1-2
CSVGGESEAFF | TGCAGCGTTGGTGGGGAATCTGAAGCTTTCTTT | TRBV29-1 | NA | NA | TRBJ1-1
CATSRDSGSGETQYF | TGTGCCACCAGCAGAGATAGCGGGAGCGGGGAGACCCAGTACTTC | TRBV15 | many | TRBD2 | TRBJ2-5
CACCPRLGGFDEQFF | TGTGCCTGCTGCCCACGACTAGGGGGGTTCGATGAGCAGTTCTTC | TRBV3-1 | NA | NA | TRBJ2-1
CASSGADQYNEQFF | TGTGCCAGCTCAGGGGCGGATCAATACAATGAGCAGTTCTTC | TRBV27 | few | NA | TRBJ2-1
CSALGAEQETQYF | TGCAGCGCCCTGGGGGCTGAGCAAGAGACCCAGTACTTC | TRBV29-1 | NA | NA | TRBJ2-5
CASSELPGQANRYSPGELFF | TGTGCCAGCAGTGAACTCCCGGGACAGGCGAATCGTTATTCCCCCGGGGAGCTGTTTTTT | TRBV6-1 | NA | TRBD1 | TRBJ2-2